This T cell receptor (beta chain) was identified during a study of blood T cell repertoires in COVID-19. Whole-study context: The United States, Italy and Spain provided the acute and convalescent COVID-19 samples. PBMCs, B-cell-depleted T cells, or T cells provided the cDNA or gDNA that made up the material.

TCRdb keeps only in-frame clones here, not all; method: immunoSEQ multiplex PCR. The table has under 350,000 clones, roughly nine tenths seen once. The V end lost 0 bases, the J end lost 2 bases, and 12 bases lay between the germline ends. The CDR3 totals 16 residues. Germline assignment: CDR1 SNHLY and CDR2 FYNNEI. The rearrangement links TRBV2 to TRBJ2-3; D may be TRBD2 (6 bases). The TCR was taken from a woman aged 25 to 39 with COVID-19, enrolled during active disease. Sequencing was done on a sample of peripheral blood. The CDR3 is CASSEAPRGYTDTQYF. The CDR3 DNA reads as TGTGCCAGCAGTGAAGCGCCCCGGGGGTACACAGATACGCAGTATTTT.